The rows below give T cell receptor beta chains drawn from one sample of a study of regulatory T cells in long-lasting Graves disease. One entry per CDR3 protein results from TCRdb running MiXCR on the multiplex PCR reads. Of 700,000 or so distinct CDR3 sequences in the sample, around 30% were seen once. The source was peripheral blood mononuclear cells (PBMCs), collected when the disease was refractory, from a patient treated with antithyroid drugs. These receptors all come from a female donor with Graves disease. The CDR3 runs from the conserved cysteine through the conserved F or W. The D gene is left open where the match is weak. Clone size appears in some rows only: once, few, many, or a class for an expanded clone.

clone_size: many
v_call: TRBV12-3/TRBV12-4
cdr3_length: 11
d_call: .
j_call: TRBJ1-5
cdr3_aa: CASGRNQPQHF
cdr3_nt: TGTGCCAGCGGTCGCAATCAGCCCCAGCATTTT

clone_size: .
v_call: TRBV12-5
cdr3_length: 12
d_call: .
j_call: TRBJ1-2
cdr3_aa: CASGHGLVGYTF
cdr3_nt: TGTGCTAGTGGCCACGGGTTGGTTGGCTACACCTTC

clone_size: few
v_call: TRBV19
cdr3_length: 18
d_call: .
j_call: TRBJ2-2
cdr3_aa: CASTSPISVWGVTGELFF
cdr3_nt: TGTGCCAGTACCTCGCCCATATCTGTTTGGGGGGTAACCGGGGAGCTGTTTTTT

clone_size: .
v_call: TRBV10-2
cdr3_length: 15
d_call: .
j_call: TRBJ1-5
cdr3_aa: CASSKGIYSNQPQHF
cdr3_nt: TGCGCCAGCTCCAAAGGCATTTATAGCAATCAGCCCCAGCATTTT

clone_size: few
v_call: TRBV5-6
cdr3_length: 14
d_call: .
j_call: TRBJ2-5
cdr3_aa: CASSFGGFEETQYF
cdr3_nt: TGTGCCAGCAGCTTCGGGGGATTTGAAGAGACCCAGTACTTC

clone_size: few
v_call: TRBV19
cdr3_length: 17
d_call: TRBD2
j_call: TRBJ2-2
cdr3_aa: CASSSRWGGSHTGELFF
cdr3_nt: TGTGCCAGTAGTAGCCGCTGGGGCGGGAGTCACACCGGGGAGCTGTTTTTT

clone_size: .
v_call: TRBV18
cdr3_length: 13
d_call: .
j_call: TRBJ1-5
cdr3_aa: CASSPQGVGPQHF
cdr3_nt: TGTGCCAGCTCACCACAGGGGGTCGGGCCCCAGCATTTT

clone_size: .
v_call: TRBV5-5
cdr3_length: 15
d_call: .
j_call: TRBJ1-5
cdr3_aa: CASSLQGQGFQPQHF
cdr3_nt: TGTGCCAGCAGCTTACAAGGGCAGGGATTCCAGCCCCAGCATTTT

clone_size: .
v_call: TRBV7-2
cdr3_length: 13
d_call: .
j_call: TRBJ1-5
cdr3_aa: CASSLVMDQPQHF
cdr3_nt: TGTGCCAGCAGCTTAGTCATGGATCAGCCCCAGCATTTT

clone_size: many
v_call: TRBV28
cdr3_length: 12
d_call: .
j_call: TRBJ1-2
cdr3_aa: CASLGTNYGYTF
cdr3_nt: TGTGCCAGCTTGGGGACTAACTATGGCTACACCTTC

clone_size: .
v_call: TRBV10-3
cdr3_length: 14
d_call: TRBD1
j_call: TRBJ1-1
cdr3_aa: CAIRWTGDVAEAFF
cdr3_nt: TGTGCCATCAGATGGACAGGGGACGTCGCTGAAGCTTTCTTT

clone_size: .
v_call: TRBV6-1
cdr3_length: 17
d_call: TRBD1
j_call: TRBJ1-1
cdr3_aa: CASSLLGTGLVNTEAFF
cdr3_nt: TGTGCCAGCAGCCTCCTCGGGACAGGGTTGGTGAACACTGAAGCTTTCTTT

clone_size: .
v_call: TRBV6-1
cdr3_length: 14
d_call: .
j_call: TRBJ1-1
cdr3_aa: CASSEAAKGLEAFF
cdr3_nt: TGTGCCAGCAGTGAAGCGGCTAAGGGGCTTGAAGCTTTCTTT

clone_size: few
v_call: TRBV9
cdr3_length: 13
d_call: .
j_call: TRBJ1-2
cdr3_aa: CASSVGRGYGYTF
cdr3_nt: TGTGCCAGCAGCGTAGGCCGCGGCTATGGCTACACCTTC

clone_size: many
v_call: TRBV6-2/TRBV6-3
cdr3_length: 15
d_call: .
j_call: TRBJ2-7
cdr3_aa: CASSEATAGGDKQYF
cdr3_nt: TGTGCCAGCAGTGAAGCGACAGCAGGCGGCGATAAGCAGTACTTC

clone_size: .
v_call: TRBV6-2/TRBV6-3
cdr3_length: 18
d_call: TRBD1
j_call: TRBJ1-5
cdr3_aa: CASSESTGGTYSNQPQHF
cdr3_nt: TGTGCCAGCAGTGAAAGTACAGGGGGAACTTATAGCAATCAGCCCCAGCATTTT

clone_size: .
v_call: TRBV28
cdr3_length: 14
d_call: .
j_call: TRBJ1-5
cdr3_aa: CASSLTQENQPQHF
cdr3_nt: TGTGCCAGCAGTTTAACACAGGAGAATCAGCCCCAGCATTTT

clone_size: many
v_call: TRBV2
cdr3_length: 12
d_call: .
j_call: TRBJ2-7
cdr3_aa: CASSPDIYEQYF
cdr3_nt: TGTGCCAGCAGCCCTGACATCTACGAGCAGTACTTC

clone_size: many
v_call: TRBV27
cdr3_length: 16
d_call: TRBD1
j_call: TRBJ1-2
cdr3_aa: CASSLYQPGQDYGYTF
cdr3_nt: TGTGCCAGCAGTTTATATCAACCGGGACAGGACTATGGCTACACCTTC

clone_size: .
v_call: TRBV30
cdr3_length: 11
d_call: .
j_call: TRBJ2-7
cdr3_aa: CAWSDRYEQYF
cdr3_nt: TGTGCCTGGAGTGACAGGTACGAGCAGTACTTC

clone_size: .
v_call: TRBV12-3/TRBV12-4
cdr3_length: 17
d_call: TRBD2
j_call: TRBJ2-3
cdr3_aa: CASSPPPGLATTDTQYF
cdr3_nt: TGTGCCAGCAGTCCTCCTCCGGGACTAGCAACCACAGATACGCAGTATTTT

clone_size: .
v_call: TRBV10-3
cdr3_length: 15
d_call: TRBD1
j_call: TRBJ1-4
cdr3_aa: CAISDRQGTNEKLFF
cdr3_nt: TGTGCCATCAGTGACCGACAGGGAACTAATGAAAAACTGTTTTTT

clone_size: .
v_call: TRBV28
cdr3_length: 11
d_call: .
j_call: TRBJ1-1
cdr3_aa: CASSPSNEAFF
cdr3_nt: TGTGCCAGCAGTCCGTCTAACGAGGCTTTCTTT

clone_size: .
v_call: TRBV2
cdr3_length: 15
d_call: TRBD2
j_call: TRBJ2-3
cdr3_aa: CASSRAGEATDTQYF
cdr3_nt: TGTGCCAGCAGTCGAGCGGGGGAAGCCACAGATACGCAGTATTTT

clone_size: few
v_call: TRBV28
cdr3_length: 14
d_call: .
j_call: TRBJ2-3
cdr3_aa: CARGGGPSTDTQYF
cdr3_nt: TGTGCCAGAGGGGGGGGCCCTAGCACAGATACGCAGTATTTT

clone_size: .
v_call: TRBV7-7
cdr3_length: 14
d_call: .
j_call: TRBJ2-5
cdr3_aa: CASSLSRVGGTQYF
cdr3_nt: TGTGCCAGCAGCTTAAGCAGGGTTGGAGGGACCCAGTACTTC

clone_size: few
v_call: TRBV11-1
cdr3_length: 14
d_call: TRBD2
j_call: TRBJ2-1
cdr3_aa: CASSLFGRSNEQFF
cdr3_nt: TGTGCCAGCAGCTTATTCGGGAGGAGTAATGAGCAGTTCTTC